This T cell receptor beta chain was profiled in a study of blood T cells in healthy people across ages. Primed by a sample-barcoded 5' primer and a J-beta primer mix, a second PCR proceeded for 7 to 11 cycles. MiXCR was run by TCRdb on the 5' RACE reads, yielding one entry per CDR3 protein. The profile shows under 800,000 distinct CDR3 sequences, under 25% of them singletons. Many counts were recorded for this clonotype. There are 15 residues in the CDR3. V was clipped by 2 bases and J by 3 bases, with 13 bases between them. Germline V gives CDR1 MDHEN, CDR2 SYDVKM. The chain combines TRBV28 with TRBJ2-5; a weak D match, TRBD2 (6 bases). Sequences were obtained from blood. The receptor was isolated from a man aged 65-85 years in good health. CDR3 sequence: CASSLAGQEEETQYF. For the CDR3, the DNA is TGTGCCAGCAGTTTAGCGGGGCAGGAGGAAGAGACCCAGTACTTC.